Here is one TCR beta chain with its context. Its cognate antigen has yet to be identified. No base qualities exist here, and no much larger clone lies one base off it. The sample's time point, from its label and the paper: pre-sensitization, week 0. In the paper's terms, the treatment or condition label means: therapeutic diphenylcyclopropenone sensitization with weekly scalp DPC. Blood at each patch-test visit was drawn before the patch test was applied. Patients were considered eligible if aged 18 to 70, diagnosed with alopecia and deemed suitable for DPC therapy, and patients were excluded if pregnant. Total RNA was isolated from unfractionated whole blood collected in Tempus Blood RNA tubes. The sample is drawn from a study of human T cells and chemical hapten exposure (dated by TCRdb to the early 2020s). Some background on the complete study: For sensitization, 2% DPC in acetone was applied to a roughly 2 cm by roughly 2 cm area of upper inner arm skin. Libraries were pooled for sequencing, and per-sample TCR yields varied mainly because of small differences in library volumes within the pool. Patch tests used Finn chambers with 0.01% DPC on the upper back, scored after 6 days by International Contact Dermatitis Research Group standards. The patient cohort, mostly female, included alopecia areata with under or over 50% scalp involvement, alopecia totalis and alopecia universalis. Throughout the study period of around 24 weeks, patients also received therapeutic DPC doses to the scalp every week. For TCR sequencing, blood came from 25 to 35 alopecia patients at anywhere from one to four time points (pre-sensitization, 2, 6 and 24 weeks). Patient blood was sampled pre-sensitization (week 0) and at 2, 6 and about 24 weeks after DPC sensitization. This study followed changes in the peripheral blood TCR repertoire in vivo during primary and secondary sensitization of alopecia patients to the hapten diphenylcyclopropenone (DPC).

The method was RACE. This sample was sequenced with a NextSeq 500. During library preparation, unique molecular identifiers were attached to individual cDNA molecules so that TCRs could be counted quantitatively and reproducibly. Each blood RNA sample was used to sequence both TCR alpha and TCR beta chains. For the original study's pipeline: Samples had a median of around 92,000 TCRs, with a range from roughly 20,000 to 700,000. V, J and CDR3 annotation of the TCR reads was carried out using the Decombinator software suite. Every sample was subsampled to the same number of TCRs (28,000) for the PS versus PT1 abundance plots. TCRs were defined as expanded if absent before sensitization and observed at least eight times at the 2-week time point. In-frame beta chains were kept once TCRdb had trimmed the public reads at Q25 with fastp and called clones with MiXCR. Identical CDR3 proteins give one entry, which carries the most common genes and DNA. These V and J calls originate from TCRdb's pipeline instead of the authors' own analysis. Recorded for this sample are around 56,000 distinct CDR3 sequences; roughly 10% of them occurred a single time. Roughly 8.8% of the sample goes to the ten largest clones.

Study-wide conclusions, independent of this receptor: Repeated subsampling changed both the strength of the expansion versus patch-test correlation and the threshold at which that correlation became significant. Because every patient had alopecia, a presumed autoimmune disease, the patients' immune response might differ from that of healthy individuals. Significantly more large CDR3 similarity clusters were formed by expanded TCRs than by pre-sensitization or healthy control sets, consistent with antigen-driven responses. DPC sensitization did not change how many TCRs were above 1 in 1000 frequency, and no evidence was found of alterations in global repertoire structure. The number of PT1 expanded TCRs positively correlated with patch test score, significant at thresholds 8, 16 and 32 but not 4.

The CDR3, from cysteine to phenylalanine, totals 14 residues. Only the CDR3 portion is preserved as DNA: 42 bases, with reading frame beginning at the first base. Taken from the germline V gene (reference sequence), the CDR1 and CDR2 loops are LNHDA and SQIVND. V has 1 base trimmed and J has 7 bases trimmed; junction bases matching no gene number 4. The sequencing used whole blood, collected in connection with sensitization to the hapten diphenylcyclopropenone (DPC). This chain joins TRBV19 to TRBJ2-1; 7 central nucleotides agree with TRBD1. The receptor's source is a middle-aged man with alopecia areata. Some clones in this sample may be carry-over from other donors' samples. The DNA reads as follows: TGTGCCAGTAGTATAGGCGGCAGGGGGAATGAGCAGTTCTTC. The encoded protein is CASSIGGRGNEQFF.